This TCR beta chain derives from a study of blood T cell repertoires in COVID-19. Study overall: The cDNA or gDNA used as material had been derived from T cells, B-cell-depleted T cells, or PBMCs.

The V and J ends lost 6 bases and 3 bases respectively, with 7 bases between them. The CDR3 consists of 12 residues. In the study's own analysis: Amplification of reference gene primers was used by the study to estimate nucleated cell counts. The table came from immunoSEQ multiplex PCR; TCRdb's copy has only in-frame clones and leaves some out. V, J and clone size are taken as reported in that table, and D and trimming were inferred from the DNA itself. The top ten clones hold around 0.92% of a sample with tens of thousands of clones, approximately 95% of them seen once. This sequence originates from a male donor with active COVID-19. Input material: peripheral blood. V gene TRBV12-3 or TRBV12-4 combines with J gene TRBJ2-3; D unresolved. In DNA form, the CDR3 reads TGTGCCAGCAGGCTCAGTACAGATACGCAGTATTTT. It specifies CASRLSTDTQYF.